What follows describes a single T cell receptor beta chain. This sample is part of a study of blood T cell repertoires in COVID-19. The data were produced by immunoSEQ multiplex PCR, yet TCRdb's version contains in-frame clones alone and is incomplete. Of about 130,000 clones listed, around three quarters are singletons. Trimming stripped 0 bases from V and 3 bases from J, with 9 bases between. CDR1 SGHDT and CDR2 YYEEEE come from the germline V gene. The CDR3 extends over 14 amino acids. Sequencing input: peripheral blood. The V gene is TRBV5-6, the J gene TRBJ2-5, with D perhaps matching TRBD1 (6 bases). The origin of this receptor is a human donor in a cohort sampled during active COVID-19. CDR3 coding DNA: TGTGCCAGCAGCTTGGTGGGACAAGAAGAGACCCAGTACTTC. It yields the protein CASSLVGQEETQYF.